The sequence of this TCR beta chain was determined in a study of cytotoxic CD8 clonotypes in ibrutinib-treated CLL. This clone has only a few counts. Clones were sequenced by immunoSEQ multiplex PCR, and TCRdb holds only the in-frame ones, with some missing. The table includes 30,000 to 40,000 clones, 60% to 80% detected once. For TCR beta libraries, about 1.9 micrograms of genomic DNA were obtained from cryopreserved PBMCs. CDR1 and CDR2 from the germline V gene are MNHNS and SASEGT. The CDR3 runs to 13 residues. V lost 8 bases and J lost 7; bases outside the gene matches: 7. The source was PBMCs, collected at disease progression, from a patient treated with ibrutinib. The TCR comes from a human donor with chronic lymphocytic leukemia. The chain recombines TRBV6-1 with TRBJ2-5, with TRBD2 matching 10 bases. Here the CDR3 reads CASGSGRGGTQYF. The CDR3 DNA reads TGTGCCAGCGGAAGCGGGAGGGGCGGGACCCAGTACTTC.